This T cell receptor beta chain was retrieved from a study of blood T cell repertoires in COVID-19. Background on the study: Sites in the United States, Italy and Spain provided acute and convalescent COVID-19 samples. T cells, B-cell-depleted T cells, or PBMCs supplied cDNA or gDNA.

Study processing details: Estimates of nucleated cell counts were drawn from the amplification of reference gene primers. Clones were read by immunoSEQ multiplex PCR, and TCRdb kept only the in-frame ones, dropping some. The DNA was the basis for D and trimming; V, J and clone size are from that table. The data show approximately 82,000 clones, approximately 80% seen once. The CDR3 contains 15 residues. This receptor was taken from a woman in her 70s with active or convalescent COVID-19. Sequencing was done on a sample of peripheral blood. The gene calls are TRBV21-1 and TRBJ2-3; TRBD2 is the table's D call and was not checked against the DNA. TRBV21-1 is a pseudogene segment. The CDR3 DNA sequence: TGTGCCAGCAGCAAAGTTGAGGGTCGCACAGATACGCAGTATTTT. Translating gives CASSKVEGRTDTQYF.